This T cell receptor beta chain was identified during a study of CD8 T cells in Susac syndrome (dated by TCRdb to 2018 to 2020). For context, the study as a whole: Among the Susac syndrome patients who were sequenced, clinically active disease was present in about six and clinical remission was observed in roughly eight. Repertoire sequencing was used to test whether CD8+ T cell activation and differentiation in Susac syndrome was antigen driven. At blood withdrawal, Susac syndrome patients were either therapy-naive, taking corticosteroids (in some cases with IVIg as well), or taking IVIg alone.

As concerns this clonotype: Its antigen is still unknown. Per-base qualities were not stored, and no clone one base away is much larger.

The germline V and J ends show losses of 4 bases and 5 bases respectively, and no gene match explains 3 bases of the junction. In the germline V gene (reference sequence), CDR1 corresponds to MNHNY and CDR2 to SVGAGI. The CDR3 sequence holds 15 residues, the cysteine and phenylalanine included. The retained sequence is limited to the CDR3, 45 bases, with the frame set at the first base. RNA was extracted using the RNeasy kit, and about 0.5 to 1 microgram was reverse transcribed with random hexamers. The immunoSEQ multiplex PCR assay, which covers 54 Vbeta and 13 Jbeta segments, was used to amplify TCR beta CDR3 regions. PCR amplification bias was corrected using a synthetic template baseline for primer optimization and computational correction. Per the source publication's procedure: Only productive sequences were kept, with reads annotated to V, D and J genes according to IMGT and analyzed in immunoSEQ Analyzer. Clonality was computed as one minus Shannon entropy normalized by log2 of the number of productive unique sequences. For each patient and control, public and private clones were evaluated among the 100 most prevalent clones. A clone was defined as Susac-specific if it was absent from the healthy and MS cohorts, from roughly 980 published viral clones and from other ImmuneACCESS disease sequences. TCRdb reprocessing: public reads trimmed at Q25 with fastp, clones called with MiXCR, in-frame beta chains kept. Each CDR3 protein gets just one entry, which takes the most common genes and DNA from the rows behind it. The V and J calls here are based on TCRdb, not the publication. The sample records about 150,000 distinct CDR3 sequences, approximately 95% of which are singletons. 0.16% of the sample goes to the ten largest clones.

General conclusions and limits of the study: In patients with Susac syndrome, the CD4+ T cell repertoire showed no detectable clonal expansion. The number of individuals in the TCR sequencing and HLA analysis was recognized as being relatively small.

Peripheral blood CD8+ and CD4+ T cells from healthy donors, Susac syndrome patients and multiple sclerosis patients were profiled by high-throughput TCR beta sequencing. The Susac syndrome patients fulfilled recently defined diagnostic criteria for either definite or probable disease. Bulk CD8+ and CD4+ T cells were purified magnetically by negative isolation, whereas CD8+ TEMRA cells were enriched by FACS. Blood was collected in EDTA tubes and processed within 24 hours, with PBMCs isolated through density gradient centrifugation. PBMCs destined for TCR sequencing were cryopreserved in liquid nitrogen and later thawed in a 37 °C water bath. The sorted or isolated CD4+, CD8+ and CD8+ TEMRA cells had a purity of 90% or higher.

Sequenced material: CD4+ T cells from PBMCs. Recombination connected TRBV6-6 to TRBJ2-5, with 14 bases matching TRBD2. This clonotype was obtained from a human donor with Susac syndrome. The DNA sequence follows: TGTGCCAGCAGTTCGGGACTAGCGGGGGTGGAGACCCAGTACTTC. It is translated as CASSSGLAGVETQYF.